A single TCR beta chain is shown here with its context. Its antigen is still unknown. Base qualities were left out, and no much larger clone turns up one base away. The data originate from a study of blood T cell repertoires in COVID-19 (TCRdb year 2020). With respect to the entire study: Samples covering the acute and convalescent phases of COVID-19 were provided by collaborators in the United States, Italy and Spain. The material from the prospective study consisted of cDNA or gDNA derived from T cells, B-cell-depleted T cells, or PBMCs. Nearly every sample came with metadata listing a de-identified subject ID, COVID-19 status, age in years and sex. Samples came from the ongoing ImmuneRACE study (first 160 participants) plus 1,254 subjects from 6 global collaborators. Deeply sampled blood TCRbeta repertoires from subjects exposed to, actively infected with, or recovered from COVID-19 were included in the dataset. Where available, HLA class I and class II types were obtained from metadata supplied by the sample provider rather than from assay-based typing. A freely available public database, intended as a resource for researchers studying the immune response to SARS-CoV-2, is where the repertoires were released. The research as a whole found: The amount of clinical and demographic metadata varied by source and participant and was provided uncurated.

One collaborating source in Seattle enrolled patients during active infection and followed them longitudinally through the course of disease. The collaborating institutions used their own protocols to collect whole blood in K2EDTA tubes. For TCRbeta analysis, collaborators shipped samples as frozen whole blood, isolated PBMCs, or DNA extracted from either of those sample types. V is shortened by 4 bases, J by 0 bases, and the region joining them spans 7 bases. Its CDR3 holds 14 amino acids, cysteine through phenylalanine. CDR3 DNA is the only sequence kept; it has 42 bases, read in frame from the first base. Via the germline V gene, CDR1 is MDHEN and CDR2 SYDVKM. TCRbeta CDR3 regions were amplified from genomic DNA by means of the immunoSEQ Assay, a bias-controlled multiplex PCR. The published analysis was carried out like this. Nucleated cell counts per sample were estimated from amplification of reference gene primers within the assay. Sequence reads were collapsed and filtered to measure the absolute abundance of every unique TCRbeta CDR3 rearrangement. For each sample, productive Simpson clonality was calculated by taking the square root of Simpson's diversity index across productive rearrangements. TCRdb mirrors the immuneACCESS table, restricted to in-frame sequences. Some clones are absent from its copies; in checked studies, under half trace to an unresolved V gene, and the reason for the others is unknown. From that table come the V and J calls and clone size; the DNA was used to work out D and trimming. Recorded for this sample are under 95,000 clones; roughly nine tenths of them occurred a single time. Around 2.6% of the sample is held by the ten biggest clonotypes.

The clonotype was recovered from a man aged 45-60 years with COVID-19, enrolled during active disease. What was sequenced was peripheral blood. Rearrangement joined TRBV28 to TRBJ2-1; there is no confident call for the D gene. The CDR3 has the sequence CASSYSGSYNEQFF. The DNA sequence reads TGTGCCAGCAGTTATTCAGGCTCCTACAATGAGCAGTTCTTC.